These 31 T cell receptor beta chains share one sample of origin, sequenced in a study of cytomegalovirus exposure and HLA in healthy donors (dated by TCRdb to 2016 to 2017). Library creation used the immunoSEQ multiplex PCR assay. The clones in this table, taken by TCRdb from immuneACCESS, are in-frame only. Not every clone is retained; where verified, under half of the shortfall comes from an unresolved V gene, and the cause of the rest is unknown. The table for this sample lists around 110,000 clones; 88% of them were counted only once. Roughly 2% of the sample is held by the ten biggest clonotypes. The sequencing sample was made of PBMCs. These receptors all stem from a woman between 18 and 29 years old in good health and CMV-seropositive.

The chain joins TRBV4-1 to TRBJ1-5; D is uncertain. The CDR3 loop spans 17 amino acids. V dropped 0 bases and J dropped 1 base, with 13 bases sitting between them. The germline V gene encodes CDR1 MGHRA and CDR2 YSYEKL. The CDR3 DNA follows: TGCGCCAGCAGCCAAGATCGTTTCGGGGAGAGCAATCAGCCCCAGCATTTT. It specifies CASSQDRFGESNQPQHF.

The CDR3, as DNA: TGTGCCAGCAGCCCGGGACAGGGGTTTAACTATGGCTACACCTTC. It encodes CASSPGQGFNYGYTF. This chain joins TRBV5-4 and TRBJ1-2; 10 positions match TRBD1. Germline V lookup: CDR1 SGHNT, CDR2 YYREEE (reference sequence). Trimming at V came to 4 bases and at J to 1 base, leaving 4 bases not matched to a gene. The CDR3 consists of 15 residues. Together with reference TRBV5-4 and TRBJ1-2, the CDR3 gives the full variable domain: ETGVTQSPTHLIKTRGQQVTLRCSSQSGHNTVSWYQQALGQGPQFIFQYYREEENGRGNFPPRFSGLQFPNYSSELNVNALELDDSALYLCASSPGQGFNYGYTFGSGTRLTVV.

This clone came up a few times. This chain links TRBV4-3 with TRBJ2-5; D is perhaps TRBD1 (7 bases). The CDR3 loop spans 15 amino acids. Trimming left V 1 base short and J 5 bases short, with 14 bases between. CDR1 is LGHNA and CDR2 is YSLEER in the germline V gene. CDR3 amino acids: CASSQAAGQKETQYF. The CDR3 region has the DNA TGCGCCAGCAGCCAAGCCGCGGGACAGAAGGAGACCCAGTACTTC.

The chain joins TRBV28 to TRBJ1-4; D is uncertain. The ends were cut back, 11 bases at V and 4 bases at J, with 8 bases in the middle. CDR3 length: 11 amino acids. Germline V lookup: CDR1 MDHEN, CDR2 SYDVKM. For the CDR3, the DNA is TGTGCCGCGGGGATTAATGAAAAACTGTTTTTT. Amino acids: CAAGINEKLFF.

The chain combines TRBV15 with TRBJ1-1; tentatively, D is TRBD1 (6 bases). V lost 6 bases, J lost 4 bases, and 24 bases lay in between. Germline lookup yields CDR1 LNHNV and CDR2 YYDKDF (reference sequence). The length of the CDR3 is 17 residues. The CDR3 loop reads CATSKYPFTGFGTEAFF. The CDR3 DNA reads as TGTGCCACCAGTAAATACCCCTTCACAGGGTTCGGCACTGAAGCTTTCTTT.

J is TRBJ2-7 and V is TRBV27, with 11 bases identical to TRBD2. The CDR3 totals 13 residues. Germline V gene data show CDR1 as MNHEY and CDR2 as SMNVEV (reference sequence). Trimming took 5 bases from V and 6 from J; bases not matched to a gene: 3. As DNA, the CDR3 is TGTGCCAGCAGTAATCTAGCGGGGGGCGAGCAGTACTTC. It specifies CASSNLAGGEQYF.

This chain connects TRBV2 to TRBJ2-7, with D possibly being TRBD2 (5 bases). This CDR3 contains 14 residues. Between the trimmed V and J ends, which lost 4 bases and 3 bases, there was a span of 13 bases. Germline V gene data show CDR1 as SNHLY and CDR2 as FYNNEI. The CDR3 DNA follows: TGTGCCAGCAGTGCGAGGGCAGCCTTCTACGAGCAGTACTTC. Translating gives CASSARAAFYEQYF.

The genes are TRBV4-3 and TRBJ2-1, with 7 bases lining up with TRBD1. In germline, CDR1 is LGHNA, CDR2 YSLEER. CDR3 length equals 16 residues. J was trimmed by 2 bases and V by 0 bases; bases with no gene match: 4. The DNA of the CDR3 is TGCGCCAGCAGCCAAGAGGGGGACAGTCCCTACAATGAGCAGTTCTTC. This codes for CASSQEGDSPYNEQFF.

The gene calls are TRBV18 and TRBJ1-5, with D unresolved. V gave up 5 bases and J gave up 7 bases, with 9 bases separating them. Germline lookup yields CDR1 KGHSH and CDR2 LQKENI. This CDR3 has 12 amino acids. CDR3 sequence: CASSSPGQPQHF. CDR3 DNA sequence: TGTGCCAGCTCAAGTCCAGGACAGCCCCAGCATTTT.

V usage is TRBV28 and J usage is TRBJ2-7; 10 positions match TRBD1. Germline V gene sequence: CDR1 MDHEN, CDR2 SYDVKM. V shed 6 bases, J shed 5 bases, and the junction held 13 bases outside the gene matches. This CDR3 is 16 amino acids long. The CDR3 DNA reads TGTGCCAGCAGCGACGCCGGGACAGGGGACCTGAACGAGCAGTACTTC. It translates to CASSDAGTGDLNEQYF.

The J gene is TRBJ1-5, the V gene TRBV7-6; no clear D. Germline V gene lookup returns CDR1 SGHVS and CDR2 FNYEAQ. The CDR3 contains 17 residues. Trimming stripped 2 bases from V and 2 bases from J, with 16 bases between. This CDR3 reads CASSLWASGGGNQPQHF. CDR3 DNA: TGTGCCAGCAGCTTATGGGCTAGTGGAGGTGGCAATCAGCCCCAGCATTTT.

The genes are TRBV7-2 and TRBJ1-5; a weak D match, TRBD1 (5 bases). CDR3 size: 15 residues. V lost 1 base, J lost 7 bases, and 14 bases lay in between. CDR1 and CDR2 from the germline V gene are SGHTA and FQGNSA. The DNA for the CDR3 is TGTGCCAGCAGCTTAGTGTTCGTCCAGGGACAGCCCCAGCATTTT. This codes for CASSLVFVQGQPQHF.

This chain joins TRBV29-1 and TRBJ2-4, with 9 bases identical to TRBD1. V gave up 4 bases and J gave up 2 bases; unmatched junction bases: 9. The CDR3 is 16 amino acids. The V gene's germline CDR1 is SQVTM and CDR2 ANQGSEA. CDR3 bases: TGCAGCGTTGGCACCTCTCACAGGGGGCCCAAAAACATTCAGTACTTC. Its translation is CSVGTSHRGPKNIQYF.

This chain links TRBV15 with TRBJ1-5; TRBD1 matches 8 bases. The CDR3 is 14 residues long. Germline-derived CDR1 and CDR2 are LNHNV and YYDKDF (reference sequence). V dropped 1 base and J dropped 6; count of bases not matched to a gene: 2. CDR3 amino acids: CATSRGTGSQPQHF. CDR3 coding DNA: TGTGCCACCAGCAGAGGGACAGGGAGTCAGCCCCAGCATTTT.

The V and J genes are TRBV5-4 and TRBJ2-3; D gene uncertain. V lost 1 base and J 0 bases, leaving 9 bases between the germline ends. CDR1 is SGHNT, CDR2 YYREEE, per germline (reference sequence). CDR3 length equals 15 residues. The CDR3 protein is CASSLPTTSTDTQYF. The CDR3 DNA is TGTGCCAGCAGCTTGCCTACGACTAGCACAGATACGCAGTATTTT.

The genes are TRBV28 and TRBJ2-7; 9 bases match TRBD1. Germline V gene lookup returns CDR1 MDHEN and CDR2 SYDVKM. The CDR3 is 14 amino acids. Unmatched junction bases numbered 12, after V lost 4 bases and J lost 11 bases. For the CDR3, the DNA is TGTGCCAGCAGTTCACAAGCTACAGGGGGCGCAGAGTACTTC. The encoded protein is CASSSQATGGAEYF.

The chain links TRBV6-5 to TRBJ2-3; tentatively, D is TRBD1 (5 bases). The V end was cut by 3 bases, the J end by 2 bases, with 9 bases between. CDR1 MNHEY and CDR2 SVGAGI come from the germline V gene. The CDR3 consists of 14 residues. CDR3 coding DNA: TGTGCCAGCAGTTATCAGGGCGACACAGATACGCAGTATTTT. This gives the protein CASSYQGDTDTQYF.

This rearrangement joins TRBV13 to TRBJ2-1; 9 bases match TRBD2. V dropped 3 bases and J dropped 6; count of bases not matched to a gene: 3. Germline CDR1 is PRHDT and CDR2 is FYEKMQ (reference sequence). The CDR3 sequence is 14 residues long. The CDR3 loop reads CASSFRGGVNEQFF. In DNA, the CDR3 is TGTGCCAGCAGCTTCCGCGGGGGGGTCAATGAGCAGTTCTTC.

The chain joins TRBV10-3 to TRBJ2-4; a weak D match, TRBD1 (5 bases). V was pared by 6 bases and J by 8 bases, with 17 bases between. This CDR3 has 14 residues. Per the germline V gene, CDR1 is ENHRY and CDR2 is SYGVKD. In DNA, the CDR3 is TGTGCCATCAGGCCAGACACGAAAGGGGACATTCAGTACTTC. Protein: CAIRPDTKGDIQYF.

This clone turned up a few times. This chain joins TRBV5-4 and TRBJ2-5; D might be TRBD1 (6 bases). Germline lookup yields CDR1 SGHNT and CDR2 YYREEE (reference sequence). V lost 9 bases, J lost 4 bases, and 16 bases lay in between. CDR3 length: 13 residues. The CDR3, as DNA: TGTGCCACCCAGCTATCCAGGGGAGAGACCCAGTACTTC. Translated, it gives CATQLSRGETQYF.

The chain recombines TRBV7-2 with TRBJ1-4; tentatively, D is TRBD1 (5 bases). CDR1 is SGHTA and CDR2 is FQGNSA in the germline V gene. V shed 5 bases and J shed 4 bases, with 14 bases lying between them. The CDR3 length is 15 residues. The DNA of the CDR3 is TGTGCCAGCAGCCCGCTTTGGGGCGGTAATGAAAAACTGTTTTTT. Translated: CASSPLWGGNEKLFF.

The chain carries TRBV27 and TRBJ2-1; 8 nucleotides line up with TRBD1. The germline V gene has CDR1 MNHEY and CDR2 SMNVEV (reference sequence). V gave up 5 bases and J gave up 15 bases; unmatched junction bases: 9. The CDR3 extends over 12 amino acids. The chain's CDR3 is CASSTPQGARFF. The CDR3 DNA reads TGTGCCAGCAGTACCCCCCAGGGGGCTCGGTTCTTC.

The J gene is TRBJ2-7, the V gene TRBV19; D not resolved. Looked up from germline, CDR1 is LNHDA and CDR2 is SQIVND (reference sequence). V was pared by 1 base and J by 3 bases, with 10 bases between. This CDR3 is 14 amino acids long. The CDR3 region has the DNA TGTGCCAGTAGTATAGCGGCAGCAGGCTACGAGCAGTACTTC. It yields the protein CASSIAAAGYEQYF.

This rearrangement joins TRBV29-1 to TRBJ1-5; the D gene is possibly TRBD1 (6 bases). Germline CDR1 is SQVTM and CDR2 is ANQGSEA. The length of the CDR3 is 12 residues. V lost 2 bases and J 6 bases, leaving 8 bases between the germline ends. The CDR3 DNA reads as TGCAGCGTTGAACAGGGGAGTCAGCCCCAGCATTTT. It specifies CSVEQGSQPQHF.

The CDR3 spells CASSSRGSEKLFF. The CDR3 nucleotides are TGTGCCAGCAGCTCAAGGGGGAGTGAAAAACTGTTTTTT. The chain employs TRBV5-6 and TRBJ1-4, with a possible D match to TRBD1 (6 bases). The germline CDR1 and CDR2 sequences are SGHDT and YYEEEE. The CDR3 runs to 13 residues. V was clipped by 3 bases and J by 7 bases, with 10 bases between them.

The chain links TRBV27 to TRBJ1-2; perhaps TRBD1 as D (6 bases). Trimming removed 10 bases from V and 2 bases from J, with 14 bases in between. This CDR3 region has 13 residues. Germline CDR1 reads MNHEY; CDR2 reads SMNVEV (reference sequence). The CDR3: CATAEGGNYGYTF. CDR3 bases: TGTGCCACAGCTGAGGGGGGGAACTATGGCTACACCTTC.

The chain is built from TRBV18 and TRBJ1-2, with D unclear. The CDR3 totals 13 residues. Germline CDR1 and CDR2: KGHSH and LQKENI. Between the trimmed V and J ends, which lost 0 bases and 5 bases, there was a span of 7 bases. The DNA of the CDR3 is TGTGCCAGCTCACCACCGGGAGAGTATGGCTACACCTTC. Residues: CASSPPGEYGYTF.

This chain joins TRBV27 and TRBJ2-3; D is unclear. V was trimmed by 8 bases and J by 6 bases, leaving 15 bases between them. This CDR3 contains 13 residues. Germline V gene data show CDR1 as MNHEY and CDR2 as SMNVEV (reference sequence). The CDR3 loop is CASSDSLGDTQYF. CDR3 in DNA: TGTGCCAGCTCGGATTCACTCGGGGATACGCAGTATTTT.

V is TRBV4-1 and J is TRBJ2-3; 9 positions agree with TRBD1. Germline-derived CDR1 and CDR2 are MGHRA and YSYEKL. V trimming: 4 bases; J trimming: 0 bases; junction bases outside the gene matches: 2. The CDR3 totals 15 residues. CDR3 loop: CASSLGQGSTDTQYF. The CDR3 bases are TGCGCCAGCAGCCTGGGACAGGGAAGCACAGATACGCAGTATTTT.

V gene TRBV6-5 combines with J gene TRBJ2-5; 10 bases match TRBD1. Germline CDR1 is MNHEY and CDR2 is SVGAGI. CDR3 length: 13 amino acids. V shed 8 bases, J shed 5 bases, and the junction held 5 bases outside the gene matches. Written as DNA, the CDR3 is TGTGCCAGCGGGGGGACAGGGGCTGAGACCCAGTACTTC. It yields the protein CASGGTGAETQYF.

V gene TRBV2 combines with J gene TRBJ1-4; 8 bases fit TRBD1. Trimming removed 7 bases from V and 8 bases from J; junction bases left unmatched: 9. Germline V gene sequence: CDR1 SNHLY, CDR2 FYNNEI. This CDR3 region has 14 residues. CDR3 protein: CASKLQGVGEKLFF. As DNA, the CDR3 is TGTGCCAGCAAGTTACAGGGGGTAGGCGAAAAACTGTTTTTT.